This entry lists 11 T cell receptor beta chains sequenced from one sample in a study of technical replicates of blood from a handful of donors. Assay used: immunoSEQ multiplex PCR; TCRdb lists only in-frame clones, some missing. This table has roughly 15,000 clones, 80% to 90% appearing once. Material for sequencing was PBMCs. The receptors were sampled from a human donor in good health.

The rearrangement links TRBV4-1 to TRBJ1-5; 7 nucleotides align to TRBD1. Germline V CDR1 and CDR2: MGHRA, YSYEKL. The CDR3 runs to 15 residues. The J segment lost 5 bases and the V segment lost 0 bases, leaving 4 bases of the junction unmatched. The CDR3 protein is CASSQDRDSYQPQHF. CDR3 sequence (DNA): TGCGCCAGCAGCCAAGATAGGGACAGCTATCAGCCCCAGCATTTT.

The chain has TRBV19 and TRBJ2-3; 9 nucleotides agree with TRBD2. The CDR3 runs 15 residues. Germline lookup yields CDR1 LNHDA and CDR2 SQIVND (reference sequence). The V and J ends lost 3 bases and 4 bases, in that order; junction bases with no gene match: 5. In DNA form, the CDR3 reads TGTGCCAGTAGTATGTCCGCGGGAGGGTCAGATACGCAGTATTTT. Encoded protein: CASSMSAGGSDTQYF. Complete variable domain (other parts from reference TRBV19 and TRBJ2-3): DGGITQSPKYLFRKEGQNVTLSCEQNLNHDAMYWYRQDPGQGLRLIYYSQIVNDFQKGDIAEGYSVSREKKESFPLTVTSAQKNPTAFYLCASSMSAGGSDTQYFGPGTRLTVL.

The gene calls are TRBV18 and TRBJ1-1, with 10 bases identical to TRBD1. The CDR3 runs 16 residues. Germline V gene data show CDR1 as KGHSH and CDR2 as LQKENI. V trimming: 3 bases; J trimming: 2 bases; junction bases outside the gene matches: 6. Written as DNA, the CDR3 is TGTGCCAGCTCACCCACCCGGGACAGGGGAAACACTGAAGCTTTCTTT. Its protein is CASSPTRDRGNTEAFF. Drawing the rest from reference TRBV18 and TRBJ1-1, the complete variable domain is NAGVMQNPRHLVRRRGQEARLRCSPMKGHSHVYWYRQLPEEGLKFMVYLQKENIIDESGMPKERFSAEFPKEGPSILRIQQVVRGDSAAYFCASSPTRDRGNTEAFFGQGTRLTVV.

The rearrangement uses TRBV5-4 and TRBJ2-1, with 13 bases identical to TRBD2. The CDR3 consists of 17 residues. The V and J ends lost 0 bases and 4 bases, in that order; junction bases with no gene match: 4. CDR1 is SGHNT and CDR2 is YYREEE in the germline V gene (reference sequence). Written as DNA, the CDR3 is TGTGCCAGCAGCTTGGGAGGGACTAGCGGGACTTACAATGAGCAGTTCTTC. It yields the protein CASSLGGTSGTYNEQFF.

V is TRBV7-2 and J is TRBJ2-1; no clear D. Germline CDR1 is SGHTA and CDR2 is FQGNSA. CDR3 length: 14 amino acids. Trimming removed 6 bases from V and 0 bases from J, with 9 bases in between. In nucleotides, the CDR3 is TGTGCCAGCAGTACAGACGGCTCCTACAATGAGCAGTTCTTC. It yields the protein CASSTDGSYNEQFF.

This CDR3 is CASSPRGLAGVNEQFF. The DNA of the CDR3 is TGTGCCAGCAGCCCTCGGGGTCTAGCGGGTGTCAATGAGCAGTTCTTC. The chain recombines TRBV7-6 with TRBJ2-1; 8 bases are shared with TRBD2. J lost 6 bases, V lost 5 bases, and 12 bases had no gene match. Germline CDR1 reads SGHVS; CDR2 reads FNYEAQ. This CDR3 contains 16 residues.

The rearrangement joins TRBV28 to TRBJ1-2; no clear D gene. Per germline, CDR1 MDHEN and CDR2 SYDVKM. The CDR3 runs to 12 residues. The V and J ends lost 2 bases and 4 bases respectively, with 5 bases between them. DNA for the CDR3: TGTGCCAGCAGTTTAGGACTCTATGGCTACACCTTC. Translated: CASSLGLYGYTF.

The genes are TRBV29-1 and TRBJ1-2; TRBD1 aligns across 7 bases. Germline V gene data show CDR1 as SQVTM and CDR2 as ANQGSEA. The CDR3 is 13 residues long. The J segment lost 7 bases and the V segment lost 4 bases, leaving 9 bases of the junction unmatched. CDR3 region: CSVVRGQVGGYTF. The CDR3 nucleotides are TGCAGCGTTGTTAGGGGGCAGGTTGGTGGCTACACCTTC.

This clone came up once. CDR3 DNA sequence: TGTGCCAGCAGTGCCCAGGATAGCGGGAGGACTCAACAGTTCTTC. It codes for CASSAQDSGRTQQFF. The chain couples TRBV6-1 to TRBJ2-1; 10 bases are a match to TRBD2. The CDR3 is 15 residues long. J was trimmed by 13 bases and V by 4 bases; bases with no gene match: 13. The V gene's germline CDR1 is MNHNS and CDR2 SASEGT.

This sequence joins TRBV27 and TRBJ2-5, with D possibly TRBD2 on 5 matching bases. This CDR3 has 17 residues. V dropped 3 bases and J dropped 8 bases, with 25 bases sitting between them. The germline gives CDR1 MNHEY, CDR2 SMNVEV (reference sequence). The CDR3 nucleotides read TGTGCCAGCAGTTTGGGATGGAACCTGGACTTACCGGGAACCCAGTACTTC. This gives the protein CASSLGWNLDLPGTQYF.

The V and J genes are TRBV19 and TRBJ2-2; 11 bases agree with TRBD2. Germline CDR1 is LNHDA and CDR2 is SQIVND (reference sequence). V lost 9 bases, J lost 3 bases, and 18 bases stayed unmatched. This CDR3 is 19 amino acids long. CDR3 DNA sequence: TGTGCCAGAAGCTCTCGACTAGCGGGACCTATCCGGGACACCGGGGAGCTGTTTTTT. Its protein is CARSSRLAGPIRDTGELFF.